The present T cell receptor beta chain was sequenced within a study of cytomegalovirus exposure and HLA in healthy donors. A word on this clone: Its antigen is as yet unknown.

60 Vbeta and 13 Jbeta primers were used in PCR. Produced via immunoSEQ multiplex PCR; TCRdb's table is partial and in-frame only. Found here are around 120,000 clones, about 72% of them singletons; the top ten hold 4.5% to 5%. Looked up from germline, CDR1 is MNHEY and CDR2 is SVGAGI. Trimming left V 6 bases short and J 3 bases short, with 18 bases between. The CDR3 loop spans 15 amino acids. Findings and limits, study-wide: A missense variant in DCLRE1C was later tied to TCR beta V- and J-gene trimming. Most TCR sequences proved rare, with some public TCRs found in many donors. Sequence variants that were highly shared formed a cluster that was likely a sequencing artifact. Cytomegalovirus status, reportedly, was diagnosed with high specificity and sensitivity by the classifier.

The sample comprised PBMCs. The sequence came from a man aged 50-60 years in good health and CMV-seropositive. The genes are TRBV6-5 and TRBJ2-7; the D gene is possibly TRBD2 (5 bases). This chain's CDR3 is CASSLTRGRGYEQYF. The CDR3 bases are TGTGCCAGCAGCCTCACCCGTGGGAGAGGCTACGAGCAGTACTTC.